A selection of T cell receptor beta chains follows, all from one sample in a study of T cells in localized non-small cell lung cancer. Profiled with immunoSEQ multiplex PCR; TCRdb holds only in-frame clones, not every one. The table records approximately 35,000 clones, 92% of them present only once. Sample: peripheral blood, taken before any cancer treatment. The receptors were sampled from a female donor over 55 with stage I lung adenocarcinoma. CDR3s include the opening cysteine and the closing phenylalanine or tryptophan. Each record gives: J gene, D gene, V gene, CDR3 protein, CDR3 DNA. A D gene is named only where the DNA matches it firmly.

J gene: TRBJ1-2; D gene: -; V gene: TRBV7-9; CDR3 protein: CASSLGAAYGYTF; CDR3 DNA: TGTGCCAGCAGCTTAGGGGCAGCCTATGGCTACACCTTC
J gene: TRBJ1-1; D gene: -; V gene: TRBV7-3; CDR3 protein: CASSFKGNTEAFF; CDR3 DNA: TGTGCCAGCAGCTTCAAGGGGAACACTGAAGCTTTCTTT
J gene: TRBJ1-5; D gene: TRBD1; V gene: TRBV6-1; CDR3 protein: CASSDQGAEPYSNQPQHF; CDR3 DNA: TGTGCCAGCAGTGACCAGGGGGCGGAACCCTATAGCAATCAGCCCCAGCATTTT
J gene: TRBJ1-1; D gene: TRBD1; V gene: TRBV10-1; CDR3 protein: CASRGTANTEAFF; CDR3 DNA: TGCGCCAGCAGGGGGACAGCGAACACTGAAGCTTTCTTT
J gene: TRBJ2-7; D gene: TRBD2; V gene: TRBV6-1; CDR3 protein: CASRTSGGLYEQYF; CDR3 DNA: TGTGCCAGCAGGACTAGCGGGGGCCTCTACGAGCAGTACTTC
J gene: TRBJ2-5; D gene: -; V gene: TRBV5-6; CDR3 protein: CASSFFGVMGLETQYF; CDR3 DNA: TGTGCCAGCAGCTTCTTTGGGGTTATGGGTCTAGAGACCCAGTACTTC
J gene: TRBJ2-5; D gene: TRBD1; V gene: TRBV9; CDR3 protein: CASSVGTGDGETQYF; CDR3 DNA: TGTGCCAGCAGCGTAGGGACAGGGGACGGGGAGACCCAGTACTTC
J gene: TRBJ1-2; D gene: -; V gene: TRBV30; CDR3 protein: CAWSGLAGHYGYTF; CDR3 DNA: TGTGCCTGGAGTGGCCTGGCGGGGCACTATGGCTACACCTTC
J gene: TRBJ2-2; D gene: -; V gene: TRBV7-2; CDR3 protein: CASTREVGELFF; CDR3 DNA: TGTGCCAGCACCAGGGAGGTCGGGGAGCTGTTTTTT
J gene: TRBJ1-6; D gene: -; V gene: TRBV30; CDR3 protein: CAWEGGTRDSPLHF; CDR3 DNA: TGTGCCTGGGAAGGGGGGACAAGGGATTCACCCCTCCACTTT
J gene: TRBJ2-1; D gene: TRBD1; V gene: TRBV18; CDR3 protein: CASSPPSGQGVMKFF; CDR3 DNA: TGTGCCAGCTCACCACCCTCGGGACAGGGGGTTATGAAGTTCTTC
J gene: TRBJ1-5; D gene: -; V gene: TRBV28; CDR3 protein: CATHWGVGNQPQHF; CDR3 DNA: TGTGCCACCCATTGGGGGGTGGGCAATCAGCCCCAGCATTTT
J gene: TRBJ1-6; D gene: -; V gene: TRBV4-1; CDR3 protein: CASSQDGVAGSPLHF; CDR3 DNA: TGCGCCAGCAGCCAAGATGGGGTTGCGGGTTCACCCCTCCACTTT
J gene: TRBJ2-1; D gene: -; V gene: TRBV7-3; CDR3 protein: CASSLTSSSYNEQFF; CDR3 DNA: TGTGCCAGCAGCTTAACATCAAGCTCCTACAATGAGCAGTTCTTC
J gene: TRBJ1-2; D gene: -; V gene: TRBV11-3; CDR3 protein: CASSLDLRQGYTF; CDR3 DNA: TGTGCCAGCAGCTTAGATCTCCGACAGGGCTACACCTTC
J gene: TRBJ1-2; D gene: -; V gene: TRBV6-1; CDR3 protein: CASSEGKGWADGYTF; CDR3 DNA: TGTGCCAGCAGTGAAGGGAAGGGGTGGGCCGATGGCTACACCTTC
J gene: TRBJ2-4; D gene: -; V gene: TRBV7-9; CDR3 protein: CASSLGSGLAKNIQYF; CDR3 DNA: TGTGCCAGCAGCTTAGGCTCGGGGCTAGCCAAAAACATTCAGTACTTC